This T cell receptor (beta chain) was sequenced for a study of blood T cell repertoires in COVID-19. Study background: Donors in the United States, Italy and Spain gave samples during acute or convalescent COVID-19. The cDNA or gDNA used as material had been derived from T cells, B-cell-depleted T cells, or PBMCs.

Original data processing: Estimation of nucleated cell counts relied on the amplification of reference gene primers. Clones were read by immunoSEQ multiplex PCR, and TCRdb kept only the in-frame ones, dropping some. V and J calls and clone size are as listed in that table; D and trimming were resolved from the DNA. The sample lists some 100,000 clones; roughly 84% were seen once. The ends lost 3 bases at V and 4 bases at J; junction bases unmatched: 7. Germline V gene lookup returns CDR1 MNHEY and CDR2 SMNVEV (reference sequence). There are 15 residues in the CDR3. Sequenced input: peripheral blood. The source of this sequence is a woman at least 80 years old with active or convalescent COVID-19. The chain has TRBV27 and TRBJ2-7; 9 bases are shared with TRBD1. CDR3 sequence reads: CASSLVIGQGYEQYF. The CDR3 DNA follows: TGTGCCAGCAGTTTGGTTATTGGACAGGGGTACGAGCAGTACTTC.